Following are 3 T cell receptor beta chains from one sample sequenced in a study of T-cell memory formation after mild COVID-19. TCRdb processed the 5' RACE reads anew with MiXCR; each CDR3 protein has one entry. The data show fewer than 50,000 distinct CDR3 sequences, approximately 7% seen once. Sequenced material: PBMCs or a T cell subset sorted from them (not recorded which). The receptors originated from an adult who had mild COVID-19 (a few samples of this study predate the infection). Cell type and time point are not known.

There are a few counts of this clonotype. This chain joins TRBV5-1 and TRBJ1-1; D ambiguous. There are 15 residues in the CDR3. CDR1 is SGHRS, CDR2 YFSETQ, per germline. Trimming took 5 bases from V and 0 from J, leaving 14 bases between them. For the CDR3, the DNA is TGCGCCAGCAGGGTCCGGGGAGGGATGAACACTGAAGCTTTCTTT. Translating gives CASRVRGGMNTEAFF.

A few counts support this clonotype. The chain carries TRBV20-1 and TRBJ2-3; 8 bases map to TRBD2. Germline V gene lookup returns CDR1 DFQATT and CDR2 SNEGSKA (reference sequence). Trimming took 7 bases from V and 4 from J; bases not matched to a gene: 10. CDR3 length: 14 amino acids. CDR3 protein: CSGFGGGRADTQYF. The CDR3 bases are TGCAGTGGTTTCGGCGGGGGGCGGGCAGATACGCAGTATTTT.

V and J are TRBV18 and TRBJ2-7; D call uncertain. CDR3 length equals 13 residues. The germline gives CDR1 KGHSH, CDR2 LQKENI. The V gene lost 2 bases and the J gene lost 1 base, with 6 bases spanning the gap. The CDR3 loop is CASSPADSYEQYF. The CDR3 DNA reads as TGTGCCAGCTCACCAGCGGATTCCTACGAGCAGTACTTC.